These 28 T cell receptor beta chains were all obtained from the same sample, sequenced in a study of glioma-infiltrating T cells. TCR alpha and beta CDR3 regions were amplified from RNA using iRepertoire nested multiplex PCR. TCRdb re-called the multiplex PCR reads with MiXCR, one entry per CDR3 protein. The sample has around 190,000 distinct CDR3 sequences, more than 35% seen once. Sequenced material: glioma tissue, nonneoplastic brain tissue, or PBMCs (not recorded which). The origin of the receptors is a human donor with low-grade glioma or glioblastoma, undergoing nonglioma brain surgery, or in good health (not recorded which).

This clonotype is a singleton in its sample. A much larger clone lies one base from this, so it may be a read error. The chain links TRBV6-8 to TRBJ1-4; 10 bases line up with TRBD1. Germline values: CDR1 MNHGY, CDR2 SAAAGT. The CDR3 is made up of 15 amino acids. The CDR3 sequence: CASSLTGTGAEKLLF. CDR3 DNA sequence: TGTGCCAGCAGTCTGACCGGGACAGGGGCAGAAAAACTGCTTTTT.

This clonotype was picked up a small number of times. This chain links TRBV5-6 with TRBJ2-5, with 9 bases fitting TRBD2. This CDR3 is built from 15 residues. V dropped 3 bases and J dropped 2; count of bases not matched to a gene: 5. Germline CDR1 is SGHDT and CDR2 is YYEEEE. The CDR3 spells CASSSAGGRQETQYF. CDR3 nucleotides: TGTGCCAGCAGCTCAGCGGGAGGACGACAAGAGACCCAGTACTTC.

This clonotype occurred a few times. Being one base from a much bigger clone, this may be a read error. This chain uses TRBV20-1 with TRBJ2-1; TRBD1 or TRBD2 may be the D gene (5 bases each). This CDR3 is 14 amino acids long. Germline V gene lookup returns CDR1 DFQATT and CDR2 SNEGSKA (reference sequence). The CDR3 region has the DNA TGCAGTGATAGAGATCAGAGAATTAGGGACGAGCAGTTCTTC. It is translated as CSDRDQRIRDEQFF.

The chain employs TRBV20-1 and TRBJ1-1; D is uncertain. The length of the CDR3 is 15 residues. V was shortened by 2 bases and J by 1 base, with 14 bases between the two germline ends. The germline gives CDR1 DFQATT, CDR2 SNEGSKA (reference sequence). The CDR3 spells CSARYPGTANTEAFF. The CDR3 DNA follows: TGCAGTGCTAGATATCCCGGAACAGCGAACACTGAAGCTTTCTTT.

The gene calls are TRBV5-1 and TRBJ1-1; D may be TRBD1 (6 bases). Trimming stripped 3 bases from V and 4 bases from J, with 10 bases between. CDR1 and CDR2 from the germline V gene are SGHRS and YFSETQ. The length of the CDR3 is 13 residues. CDR3 region: CASSYNRATEAFF. DNA of the CDR3: TGCGCCAGCAGCTACAACAGGGCCACTGAAGCTTTCTTT.

The chain joins TRBV28 to TRBJ2-7, with D possibly matching TRBD2 (6 bases). CDR1 is MDHEN and CDR2 is SYDVKM in the germline V gene. The V and J ends lost 10 bases and 6 bases respectively, with 22 bases between them. This CDR3 is built from 14 residues. As DNA, the CDR3 is TGTGCCATTACCCTAGCGCGAGAAAGGACCGAGCAGTACTTC. Its translation: CAITLARERTEQYF.

The V and J genes are TRBV3-1 and TRBJ2-7; D might be TRBD1 (6 bases). V shed 4 bases and J shed 3 bases, with 10 bases lying between them. The CDR3 is 13 residues long. Germline values: CDR1 LGHDT, CDR2 YNNKEL (reference sequence). In DNA form, the CDR3 reads TGTGCCAGCAGCCCACAGGGCTACTACGAGCAGTACTTC. It yields the protein CASSPQGYYEQYF.

With regard to this clonotype: A single base separates this from a much larger clone, so it may be a read error. The chain joins TRBV5-4 to TRBJ1-3, with D unresolved. CDR1 is SGHNT, CDR2 YYREEE, per germline (reference sequence). The length of the CDR3 is 14 residues. This CDR3 is CASSLSVSENTIYF. The CDR3 DNA reads TGTGCCAGCAGCTTGTCAGTCTCTGAAAACACCATATATTTT.

J is TRBJ2-7 and V is TRBV12-3 or TRBV12-4, with D unresolved. V was cut by 5 bases and J by 2 bases, with 13 bases left in between. The CDR3 spans 14 residues. As DNA, the CDR3 is TGTGCCAGCAGTCCCGGACGGTATCCCTACGAGCAGTACTTC. Translation gives CASSPGRYPYEQYF.

The chain combines TRBV12-3 or TRBV12-4 with TRBJ1-1, with D possibly TRBD1 on 5 matching bases. Trimming left V 7 bases short and J 2 bases short, with 14 bases between. CDR3 size: 14 residues. The CDR3 loop is CASNLGTGNTEAFF. CDR3 DNA: TGTGCCAGCAACCTGGGGACGGGAAACACTGAAGCTTTCTTT.

This clonotype was counted many times. The chain joins TRBV3-1 to TRBJ2-3; 7 bases match TRBD2. Germline V gene sequence: CDR1 LGHDT, CDR2 YNNKEL (reference sequence). This CDR3 has 14 amino acids. Unmatched junction bases numbered 3, after V lost 5 bases and J lost 1 base. The CDR3 spells CASSGSGRTDTQYF. The CDR3 region has the DNA TGTGCCAGCAGCGGTAGCGGGCGCACAGATACGCAGTATTTT.

The chain carries TRBV12-3 or TRBV12-4 and TRBJ2-3, with TRBD1 identical over 8 bases. There are 16 residues in the CDR3. The junction had 9 bases not matched to a gene; V was cut back by 6 bases and J by 1 base. CDR3 sequence (DNA): TGTGCCAGCAGCCTAGGACAGGGAGAGGGCACAGATACGCAGTATTTT. Protein sequence: CASSLGQGEGTDTQYF.

The chain has TRBV19 and TRBJ2-7; a possible D gene is TRBD2 (7 bases). Trimming stripped 5 bases from V and 4 bases from J, with 12 bases between. This CDR3 region has 13 residues. The germline V gene has CDR1 LNHDA and CDR2 SQIVND (reference sequence). The CDR3 here is CASSSGGRYEQYF. DNA of the CDR3: TGTGCCAGTAGTTCCGGGGGGCGTTACGAGCAGTACTTC.

The chain is built from TRBV6-1 and TRBJ2-1; the D gene is possibly TRBD2 (7 bases). The CDR3 sequence is 19 residues long. V was clipped by 9 bases and J by 3 bases, with 30 bases between them. Germline lookup yields CDR1 MNHNS and CDR2 SASEGT. CDR3 DNA: TGTGCCAGGCAATTCATTGGGGGGGCGCGAGTCCGAAGCTACAATGAGCAGTTCTTC. This encodes CARQFIGGARVRSYNEQFF.

The V call is TRBV7-8, the J call TRBJ2-5; TRBD1 agrees at 8 bases. The CDR3 sequence is 13 residues long. J lost 2 bases, V lost 7 bases, and 3 bases had no gene match. Looked up from germline, CDR1 is SGHVS and CDR2 is FQNEAQ. CDR3 nucleotides: TGTGCCAGCACGCGACAGGGGCAAGAGACCCAGTACTTC. This codes for CASTRQGQETQYF.

A note on this clonotype: A much larger clone is a single base away; this may be a read error. The gene calls are TRBV5-1 and TRBJ1-5; 9 bases agree with TRBD1. Looked up from germline, CDR1 is SGHRS and CDR2 is YFSETQ. J gave up 8 bases and V 4 bases, and 4 bases lay outside the gene matches. The CDR3 has 13 amino acids. This CDR3 reads CASSVDRGKPQHF. The CDR3 coding sequence is TGCGCCAGCAGCGTGGACAGGGGAAAGCCCCAGCATTTT.

This clonotype was seen at least ten times. V usage is TRBV3-1 and J usage is TRBJ2-7, with 10 bases aligning to TRBD2. The CDR3 is made up of 14 amino acids. J lost 2 bases, V lost 4 bases, and 2 bases had no gene match. CDR1 is LGHDT, CDR2 YNNKEL, per germline (reference sequence). CDR3 in amino acids: CASSRTSGTYEQYF. CDR3 bases: TGTGCCAGCAGCCGAACTAGCGGGACCTACGAGCAGTACTTC.

The V and J genes are TRBV20-1 and TRBJ2-7; 12 bases are shared with TRBD2. The CDR3 totals 17 residues. The ends lost 0 bases at V and 0 bases at J; junction bases unmatched: 6. CDR1 is DFQATT, CDR2 SNEGSKA, per germline (reference sequence). CDR3 region: CSARDIGTSGLSYEQYF. The CDR3 DNA sequence: TGCAGTGCTAGAGATATTGGGACTAGCGGGCTCTCCTACGAGCAGTACTTC.

In this sample, this clonotype turned up many times. CDR3 DNA: TGTGCCAGCAGCTTAGTTCCCGGCTACAATGAGCAGTTCTTC. Translating gives CASSLVPGYNEQFF. This rearrangement joins TRBV7-6 to TRBJ2-1; D gene ambiguous. Trimming cost V 1 base and J 3 bases, with 7 bases left between them. CDR1 and CDR2 (germline): SGHVS, FNYEAQ. The length of the CDR3 is 14 residues. The full variable domain, in which reference TRBV7-6 and TRBJ2-1 provide the parts outside the CDR3, is GAGVSQSPRYKVTKRGQDVALRCDPISGHVSLYWYRQALGQGPEFLTYFNYEAQQDKSGLPNDRFSAERPEGSISTLTIQRTEQRDSAMYRCASSLVPGYNEQFFGPGTRLTVL.

The chain carries TRBV18 and TRBJ1-1; D might be TRBD1 (5 bases). Per the germline V gene, CDR1 is KGHSH and CDR2 is LQKENI. CDR3 length: 14 amino acids. V was pared by 6 bases and J by 5 bases, with 16 bases between. In DNA form, the CDR3 reads TGTGCCAGCTCCCCTGAAGGGGTCGGGACTGAAGCTTTCTTT. This translates into CASSPEGVGTEAFF.

This clonotype was observed many times. The chain carries TRBV6-1 and TRBJ2-1, with TRBD2 matching over 9 bases. Germline loops: CDR1 MNHNS, CDR2 SASEGT. This CDR3 region has 15 residues. Germline trimming cut 8 bases from V and 7 bases from J; bases unmatched to any gene: 12. As DNA, the CDR3 is TGTGCCAGCTCCTCTGCGGGAGGGAGCGGAAATGAGCAGTTCTTC. Protein: CASSSAGGSGNEQFF.

The CDR3 sequence: CASSYLTATDTQYF. As DNA, the CDR3 is TGTGCCAGCAGCTACTTGACGGCAACAGATACGCAGTATTTT. The V gene is TRBV11-2, the J gene TRBJ2-3; D gene unclear. Germline V gene sequence: CDR1 SGHAT, CDR2 FQNNGV. V was trimmed by 4 bases and J by 3 bases, leaving 11 bases between them. The CDR3 loop spans 14 amino acids.

In its sample, this clonotype was seen a few times. The V call is TRBV12-3 or TRBV12-4, the J call TRBJ2-7; no reliable D call. The V gene lost 0 bases and the J gene lost 6 bases, with 6 bases spanning the gap. The CDR3 has 12 amino acids. CDR3 sequence (DNA): TGTGCCAGCAGTTTAGCGCCCACCGAGCAGTACTTC. This encodes CASSLAPTEQYF.

About this clonotype itself: Relative to the germline gene, one junction end is altered; a read error may explain this. The genes are TRBV5-4 and TRBJ1-1; tentative D call: TRBD1 (5 bases). The CDR3 extends over 14 amino acids. The germline V gene encodes CDR1 SGHNT and CDR2 YYREEE (reference sequence). CDR3 protein: CASRLGRRNTEAFF. Written as DNA, the CDR3 is TGTGCCAGCAGATTGGGACGGAGAAACACTGAAGCTTTCTTT.

The V gene is TRBV12-3 or TRBV12-4, the J gene TRBJ2-3; D not resolved. V lost 5 bases to trimming and J lost 1 base, with 10 bases between them. This CDR3 has 14 residues. The CDR3 spells CASSPTGGTDTQYF. In DNA form, the CDR3 reads TGTGCCAGCAGTCCAACGGGCGGCACAGATACGCAGTATTTT.

Details on this clonotype: Given a much more abundant clone one base away, this may be a read error. The chain couples TRBV28 to TRBJ2-5; no clear D gene. Germline assignment: CDR1 MDHEN and CDR2 SYDVKM. This CDR3 is built from 13 residues. V gave up 5 bases and J gave up 6 bases, with 13 bases separating them. CDR3 sequence reads: CASSPDEEKTQYF. The CDR3 nucleotides are TGTGCCAGCAGTCCGGACGAGGAAAAGACCCAGTACTTC.

About this clonotype itself: One base away lies a much larger clone, so this may be a sequencing read error. The chain is built from TRBV20-1 and TRBJ2-2, with 12 bases identical to TRBD2. The CDR3 has 17 residues. CDR1 is DFQATT, CDR2 SNEGSKA, per germline (reference sequence). With 1 base clipped from V and 5 bases from J, the junction kept 8 bases outside the gene matches. CDR3 sequence (DNA): TGCAGTGCTAGAGCTCTAGCGGGAGGGCCTGAGACCGGGGAGCTGTTTTTT. As protein: CSARALAGGPETGELFF.

This clonotype was seen only a few times. CDR3 sequence: CASSLKTGRSEKLFF. CDR3 bases: TGTGCCAGCAGTCTGAAGACAGGGAGGAGTGAAAAACTGTTTTTT. The chain links TRBV2 to TRBJ1-4; 7 positions match TRBD1. CDR1 and CDR2 from the germline V gene are SNHLY and FYNNEI. The CDR3 length is 15 residues. V lost 5 bases, J lost 7 bases, and 10 bases stayed unmatched. Using reference TRBV2 and TRBJ1-4 for the parts outside the CDR3, the full variable domain is EPEVTQTPSHQVTQMGQEVILRCVPISNHLYFYWYRQILGQKVEFLVSFYNNEISEKSEIFDDQFSVERPDGSNFTLKIRSTKLEDSAMYFCASSLKTGRSEKLFFGSGTQLSVL.